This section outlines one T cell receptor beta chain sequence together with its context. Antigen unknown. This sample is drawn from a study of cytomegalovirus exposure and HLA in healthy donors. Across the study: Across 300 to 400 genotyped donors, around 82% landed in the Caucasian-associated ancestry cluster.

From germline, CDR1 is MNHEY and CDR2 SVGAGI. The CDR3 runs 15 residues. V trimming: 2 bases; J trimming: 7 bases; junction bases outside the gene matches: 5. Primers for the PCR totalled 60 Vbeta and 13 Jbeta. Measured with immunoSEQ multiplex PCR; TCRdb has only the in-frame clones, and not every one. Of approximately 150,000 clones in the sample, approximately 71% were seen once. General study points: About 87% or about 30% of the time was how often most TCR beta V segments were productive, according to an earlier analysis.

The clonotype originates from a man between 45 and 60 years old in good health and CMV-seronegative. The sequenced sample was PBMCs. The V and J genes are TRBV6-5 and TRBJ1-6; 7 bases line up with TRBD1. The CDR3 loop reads CASSYTQGYNSPLHF. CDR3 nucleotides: TGTGCCAGCAGTTACACACAGGGGTACAATTCACCCCTCCACTTT.